The sequence of this T cell receptor beta chain was determined in a study of T cells after posttransplantation cyclophosphamide. Findings of the study overall: Tissue-infiltrating T cells from skin or gut overlapped little with blood T cells. Recipient CMV seropositivity and CMV reactivation strongly tracked TRB clonality.

Method: immunoSEQ multiplex PCR; TCRdb's copy keeps in-frame clones and lacks some. The table has thousands of clones, 90% to 95% seen once. On the day of bone marrow donation, the related graft donor provided peripheral blood. Comment on this clone: Its antigen is undetermined.

Germline CDR1 and CDR2: LNHDA and SQIVND (reference sequence). With V trimmed by 1 base and J by 2 bases, 8 bases remained unmatched. The CDR3 contains 17 residues. The chain has TRBV19 and TRBJ2-3; 8 bases are a match to TRBD1. The sequence derives from a man aged 45-65 years. Input material: naive CD4+ T cells sorted from PBMCs. CDR3 in DNA: TGTGCCAGTAGTATAGGGACAGGGTCTGGGAACACAGATACGCAGTATTTT. This gives the protein CASSIGTGSGNTDTQYF.